The rows below give T cell receptor beta chains drawn from one sample of a study of blood T cell repertoires in COVID-19. Method: immunoSEQ multiplex PCR; TCRdb's copy keeps in-frame clones and lacks some. The sample holds 150,000 to 200,000 clones, about 77% seen once. The material sequenced was PBMCs or T cells enriched from blood (not recorded which). The receptor source for this set is a woman aged 50 to 60 with acute COVID-19. The CDR3 runs from the conserved cysteine through the conserved F or W. Each record gives: D gene, V gene, clone size, J gene, CDR3 DNA, CDR3 protein. D genes are given only for firm matches. Size tells how often a clone was seen (once, few, many) or the class of an expanded clone, and some rows leave it out.

>NA|TRBV18|NA|TRBJ1-1
TGTGCCAGCTCACGGGCGGGGGGGAGCACTGAAGCTTTCTTT
CASSRAGGSTEAFF
>NA|TRBV4-1|NA|TRBJ1-6
TGCGCCAGCAGCCATATGACCCCAGGGGCCGGTTCACCCCTCCACTTT
CASSHMTPGAGSPLHF
>TRBD1|TRBV7-2|NA|TRBJ1-6
TGTGCCAGCAGCCGGGACAGGACGGGGTCACCCCTCCACTTT
CASSRDRTGSPLHF
>TRBD1|TRBV6-5|once|TRBJ2-1
TGTGCCAGCAGTTACCGCGGACAGGACAATGAGCAGTTCTTC
CASSYRGQDNEQFF
>NA|TRBV5-6|NA|TRBJ1-2
TGTGCCAGCAACGCACAGGGAAGCTATGGCTACACCTTC
CASNAQGSYGYTF
>NA|TRBV5-4|NA|TRBJ2-1
TGTGCCAGCAGCTTGGAAGCCTCGGATGAGCAGTTCTTC
CASSLEASDEQFF
>NA|TRBV28|NA|TRBJ1-2
TGTGCCAGCAGTGGACAGTTATATGGCTACACCTTC
CASSGQLYGYTF
>NA|TRBV4-1|NA|TRBJ1-1
TGCGCCAGCAGCCAAGATCCCCCGGGGGGGAACACTGAAGCTTTCTTT
CASSQDPPGGNTEAFF
>NA|TRBV3-1/TRBV3-2|NA|TRBJ1-5
TGTGCCAGCAGCCTAGGTACAGGCCTAAATCAGCCCCAGCATTTT
CASSLGTGLNQPQHF
>NA|TRBV12-3/TRBV12-4|NA|TRBJ2-2
TGTGCCGAGAGACTACGCTACACCGGGGAGCTGTTTTTT
CAERLRYTGELFF
>NA|TRBV19|many|TRBJ2-2
TGTGCCAGTAGTCCCCTGAGCCACACCGGGGAGCTGTTTTTT
CASSPLSHTGELFF
>TRBD2|TRBV7-2|NA|TRBJ2-1
TGTGCCAGCAGCCGGTATGTGGGGGGGTACAATGAGCAGTTCTTC
CASSRYVGGYNEQFF
>NA|TRBV28|many|TRBJ1-5
TGTGCCAGCAGTTATCCCCTGGGCAGGGGACAGCCCCAGCATTTT
CASSYPLGRGQPQHF
>NA|TRBV24-1|NA|TRBJ2-3
TGTGCCACCAGTGATTACGGTAGCACAGATACGCAGTATTTT
CATSDYGSTDTQYF